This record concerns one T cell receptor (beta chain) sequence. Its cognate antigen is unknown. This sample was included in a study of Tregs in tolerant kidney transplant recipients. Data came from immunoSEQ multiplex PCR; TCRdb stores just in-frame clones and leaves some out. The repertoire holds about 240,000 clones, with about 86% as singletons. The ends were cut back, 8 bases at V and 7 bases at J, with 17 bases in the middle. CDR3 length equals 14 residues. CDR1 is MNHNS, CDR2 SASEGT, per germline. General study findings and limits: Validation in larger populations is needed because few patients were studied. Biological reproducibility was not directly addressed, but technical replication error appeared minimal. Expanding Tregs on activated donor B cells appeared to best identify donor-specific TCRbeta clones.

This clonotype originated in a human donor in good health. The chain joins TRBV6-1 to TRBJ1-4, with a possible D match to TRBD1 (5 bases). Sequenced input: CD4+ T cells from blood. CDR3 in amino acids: CASGGRGLREKLFF. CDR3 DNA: TGTGCCAGCGGGGGGAGAGGGCTACGTGAAAAACTGTTTTTT.